These T cell receptor beta chains were read from a single sample in a study of CD8 T cells in Susac syndrome. TCRdb independently ran MiXCR on the immunoSEQ multiplex PCR reads; one entry per CDR3 protein. The sample consists of approximately 120,000 distinct CDR3 sequences, over 85% of them appearing once. What was sequenced was CD4+ T cells from PBMCs. These receptors originate from a human donor in good health. The CDR3 runs from the conserved cysteine through the conserved F or W. The D gene is left open where the match is weak. Expanded clones are given a class, and other clones once, few, many or no size at all.

J: TRBJ2-7; V: TRBV7-2; D: .; length: 15; size: .; CDR3: CASSLAGLSSYEQYF; DNA: TGTGCCAGCAGCTTAGCGGGCCTTAGCTCCTACGAGCAGTACTTC
J: TRBJ2-1; V: TRBV10-3; D: TRBD2; length: 16; size: .; CDR3: CAISLFSGSSYNEQFF; DNA: TGTGCCATCAGCCTATTTAGCGGGAGCTCCTACAATGAGCAGTTCTTC
J: TRBJ1-1; V: TRBV5-5; D: TRBD1; length: 16; size: once; CDR3: CASSLITGGTNTEAFF; DNA: TGTGCCAGCAGCTTGATAACAGGGGGCACTAACACTGAAGCTTTCTTT
J: TRBJ2-1; V: TRBV4-1; D: .; length: 17; size: once; CDR3: CASSQVPGSGPYNEQFF; DNA: TGCGCCAGCAGCCAAGTCCCGGGAAGCGGGCCCTACAATGAGCAGTTCTTC
J: TRBJ2-7; V: TRBV7-9; D: .; length: 15; size: .; CDR3: CASRRTGEGAYEQYF; DNA: TGTGCCAGCAGACGAACAGGAGAGGGGGCCTACGAGCAGTACTTC
J: TRBJ1-2; V: TRBV18; D: .; length: 14; size: .; CDR3: CASSPPDYLLGYTF; DNA: TGTGCCAGCTCACCACCTGACTATCTACTAGGGTACACCTTC
J: TRBJ2-7; V: TRBV11-2; D: .; length: 13; size: .; CDR3: CASSFGQTYEQYF; DNA: TGTGCCAGCAGCTTCGGACAGACCTACGAGCAGTACTTC
J: TRBJ2-1; V: TRBV20-1; D: TRBD2; length: 14; size: .; CDR3: CSAQKREGANEQFF; DNA: TGCAGTGCTCAAAAGCGGGAGGGGGCTAATGAGCAGTTCTTC
J: TRBJ1-1; V: TRBV12-5; D: .; length: 15; size: .; CDR3: CASVWDGGSRTEAFF; DNA: TGTGCTAGTGTCTGGGACGGGGGATCGAGGACTGAAGCTTTCTTT
J: TRBJ2-5; V: TRBV23-1; D: TRBD2; length: 16; size: .; CDR3: CASSPPPLAGRETQYF; DNA: TGCGCCAGCAGTCCCCCCCCACTAGCGGGACGAGAGACCCAGTACTTC
J: TRBJ2-3; V: TRBV29-1; D: TRBD1; length: 14; size: .; CDR3: CSLRQGTSTDTQYF; DNA: TGCAGCTTACGACAGGGGACTAGCACAGATACGCAGTATTTT
J: TRBJ2-7; V: TRBV7-2; D: TRBD2; length: 14; size: .; CDR3: CASSSGLGYYEQYF; DNA: TGTGCCAGCAGCTCGGGACTAGGATACTACGAGCAGTACTTC
J: TRBJ1-2; V: TRBV29-1; D: .; length: 12; size: .; CDR3: CSAQDGNYGYTF; DNA: TGCAGCGCCCAGGACGGGAACTATGGCTACACCTTC
J: TRBJ1-5; V: TRBV29-1; D: .; length: 13; size: .; CDR3: CSGRETWEGPQHF; DNA: TGCAGCGGTAGGGAGACCTGGGAGGGTCCCCAGCATTTT
J: TRBJ1-2; V: TRBV6-2/TRBV6-3; D: TRBD1; length: 13; size: .; CDR3: CASFRDSGYGYTF; DNA: TGTGCCAGCTTCCGGGACAGCGGCTATGGCTACACCTTC
J: TRBJ2-1; V: TRBV6-5; D: .; length: 14; size: .; CDR3: CASSYARAYNEQFF; DNA: TGTGCCAGCAGTTACGCCAGAGCCTACAATGAGCAGTTCTTC
J: TRBJ1-2; V: TRBV7-8; D: TRBD1; length: 14; size: .; CDR3: CASSTTGVNYGYTF; DNA: TGTGCCAGCAGCACGACAGGGGTAAACTATGGCTACACCTTC
J: TRBJ1-2; V: TRBV2; D: .; length: 14; size: .; CDR3: CASSEGRANYGYTF; DNA: TGTGCCAGCAGTGAGGGGAGAGCTAACTATGGCTACACCTTC
J: TRBJ1-2; V: TRBV5-4; D: .; length: 12; size: .; CDR3: CASTNHRAGYTF; DNA: TGTGCCAGCACTAATCACAGGGCTGGCTACACCTTC
J: TRBJ2-5; V: TRBV7-6; D: .; length: 12; size: few; CDR3: CASSLNQETQYF; DNA: TGTGCCAGCAGCTTAAACCAAGAGACCCAGTACTTC
J: TRBJ2-3; V: TRBV5-1; D: TRBD2; length: 11; size: .; CDR3: CASSLSSGPYF; DNA: TGCGCCAGCAGCTTGTCTAGCGGGCCGTATTTT
J: TRBJ2-4; V: TRBV3-1; D: .; length: 16; size: once; CDR3: CASSQKTGIAKNIQYF; DNA: TGTGCCAGCAGCCAAAAGACAGGTATAGCCAAAAACATTCAGTACTTC
J: TRBJ1-2; V: TRBV7-2; D: .; length: 15; size: .; CDR3: CASSLGPGSFYGYTF; DNA: TGTGCCAGCAGCTTAGGGCCCGGGTCCTTCTATGGCTACACCTTC
J: TRBJ2-1; V: TRBV7-2; D: .; length: 16; size: .; CDR3: CASSLAGGDRGPQQFF; DNA: TGTGCCAGCAGCTTAGCGGGCGGGGACCGAGGCCCTCAACAGTTCTTC
J: TRBJ1-2; V: TRBV18; D: .; length: 15; size: .; CDR3: CASSYTDRQAYGYTF; DNA: TGTGCCAGCTCGTACACTGACAGACAAGCCTATGGCTACACCTTC
J: TRBJ1-5; V: TRBV27; D: .; length: 14; size: .; CDR3: CASSSPLTGQPQHF; DNA: TGTGCCAGCAGTTCCCCCCTGACTGGTCAGCCCCAGCATTTT
J: TRBJ1-1; V: TRBV18; D: .; length: 15; size: .; CDR3: CASSITQGGNTEAFF; DNA: TGTGCCAGCTCAATTACACAGGGAGGGAACACTGAAGCTTTCTTT
J: TRBJ1-5; V: TRBV7-2; D: .; length: 16; size: .; CDR3: CASSPTGQGHNQPQHF; DNA: TGTGCCAGCAGCCCGACGGGACAAGGGCACAATCAGCCCCAGCATTTT
J: TRBJ2-7; V: TRBV7-9; D: .; length: 14; size: .; CDR3: CASSLGTSVLEQYF; DNA: TGTGCCAGCAGCTTGGGGACATCTGTTTTAGAGCAGTACTTC
J: TRBJ1-5; V: TRBV20-1; D: .; length: 14; size: .; CDR3: CSASPTVNNQPQHF; DNA: TGCAGTGCTAGCCCGACAGTAAACAATCAGCCCCAGCATTTT
J: TRBJ2-1; V: TRBV6-1; D: TRBD2; length: 17; size: .; CDR3: CASSFIAGTSDNNEQFF; DNA: TGTGCCAGCAGCTTTATTGCCGGGACTAGCGATAACAATGAGCAGTTCTTC
J: TRBJ2-2; V: TRBV29-1; D: TRBD2; length: 17; size: few; CDR3: CSVGGLAGGPGTGELFF; DNA: TGCAGCGTTGGGGGACTAGCGGGAGGGCCGGGGACCGGGGAGCTGTTTTTT
J: TRBJ2-3; V: TRBV27; D: TRBD1; length: 13; size: .; CDR3: CASRTGATDTQYF; DNA: TGTGCCAGCAGAACAGGGGCCACAGATACGCAGTATTTT
J: TRBJ2-1; V: TRBV5-6; D: .; length: 13; size: .; CDR3: CASSLAGSGEQFF; DNA: TGTGCCAGCAGCCTCGCAGGGTCGGGTGAGCAGTTCTTC
J: TRBJ2-7; V: TRBV20-1; D: TRBD2; length: 12; size: .; CDR3: CSAGEGPYEQYF; DNA: TGCAGTGCAGGGGAGGGCCCCTACGAGCAGTACTTC
J: TRBJ1-1; V: TRBV20-1; D: .; length: 13; size: .; CDR3: CSAIGQENTEAFF; DNA: TGCAGTGCCATCGGTCAAGAGAACACTGAAGCTTTCTTT
J: TRBJ2-2; V: TRBV4-3; D: .; length: 17; size: .; CDR3: CASSPSGQGRDTGELFF; DNA: TGCGCCAGCAGCCCCTCAGGGCAGGGGCGAGACACCGGGGAGCTGTTTTTT
J: TRBJ2-5; V: TRBV28; D: .; length: 15; size: .; CDR3: CASAQEASHQETQYF; DNA: TGTGCCAGCGCCCAGGAGGCTAGCCACCAAGAGACCCAGTACTTC
J: TRBJ1-3; V: TRBV6-5; D: .; length: 18; size: .; CDR3: CASSYNPDGTLSGNTIYF; DNA: TGTGCCAGCAGTTACAACCCCGACGGAACCCTCTCTGGAAACACCATATATTTT
J: TRBJ2-1; V: TRBV20-1; D: .; length: 14; size: .; CDR3: CSAADYLVYNEQFF; DNA: TGCAGTGCGGCGGACTATCTGGTATACAATGAGCAGTTCTTC
J: TRBJ2-1; V: TRBV11-2; D: TRBD2; length: 16; size: .; CDR3: CASSPSPGLANNEQFF; DNA: TGTGCCAGCAGCCCATCCCCGGGACTAGCTAACAATGAGCAGTTCTTC
J: TRBJ2-1; V: TRBV12-3/TRBV12-4; D: TRBD1; length: 13; size: .; CDR3: CASTLATGTGEFF; DNA: TGTGCCAGCACCCTAGCAACCGGGACAGGAGAGTTCTTC
J: TRBJ2-1; V: TRBV6-5; D: .; length: 13; size: .; CDR3: CASTSLGYNEQFF; DNA: TGTGCCAGCACCTCGCTAGGGTACAATGAGCAGTTCTTC
J: TRBJ1-5; V: TRBV3-1; D: TRBD1; length: 15; size: .; CDR3: CASSISGGSNQPQHF; DNA: TGTGCCAGCAGCATCTCAGGGGGCTCCAATCAGCCCCAGCATTTT
J: TRBJ1-1; V: TRBV7-2; D: .; length: 14; size: once; CDR3: CASVTRARNTEAFF; DNA: TGTGCCAGCGTAACTCGGGCGAGGAACACTGAAGCTTTCTTT
J: TRBJ2-3; V: TRBV7-9; D: TRBD2; length: 19; size: once; CDR3: CASSPIRGLAGYGTDTQYF; DNA: TGTGCCAGCAGTCCCATTCGGGGACTAGCGGGTTATGGCACAGATACGCAGTATTTT
J: TRBJ2-7; V: TRBV2; D: .; length: 11; size: .; CDR3: CASSEALEGYF; DNA: TGTGCCAGCAGTGAGGCGCTAGAGGGGTACTTC
J: TRBJ2-7; V: TRBV20-1; D: .; length: 15; size: .; CDR3: CSAASPLGSSYEQYF; DNA: TGCAGTGCTGCCTCCCCCTTGGGCAGCTCCTACGAGCAGTACTTC
J: TRBJ1-1; V: TRBV4-2; D: TRBD1; length: 16; size: .; CDR3: CASSQSGGGLNTEAFF; DNA: TGTGCCAGCAGCCAATCAGGGGGGGGGCTGAACACTGAAGCTTTCTTT
J: TRBJ2-2; V: TRBV15; D: .; length: 17; size: .; CDR3: CATSPWRTALNTGELFF; DNA: TGTGCCACCAGCCCTTGGAGGACAGCTCTTAACACCGGGGAGCTGTTTTTT
J: TRBJ2-7; V: TRBV30; D: .; length: 11; size: .; CDR3: CASGRGGEQYF; DNA: TGTGCCTCCGGGAGAGGAGGCGAGCAGTACTTC
J: TRBJ2-1; V: TRBV4-1; D: TRBD2; length: 16; size: .; CDR3: CASSQDAAGGPGEQFF; DNA: TGCGCCAGCAGCCAAGATGCGGCGGGAGGGCCCGGTGAGCAGTTCTTC